Listed below are T cell receptor beta chains from one sample, sequenced in a study of beta chain features in type 1 diabetes. Assay: immunoSEQ multiplex PCR; the TCRdb copy retains only in-frame clones and omits some. The sample yields roughly 170,000 clones, about 12% seen once. Sequenced: central memory CD4+ T cells from blood. All receptors derive from a young woman in good health. CDR3s include the opening cysteine and the closing phenylalanine or tryptophan. D genes are given only for firm matches. A clone size is listed for some rows: how often the clone was seen (once, few, many), or a class if it is expanded.

D	V	J	size	DNA	CDR3
TRBD1	TRBV11-2	TRBJ1-2	few	TGTGCCAGCAGCCCCCCAGGCGGGACAGGGGTCTATGGCTACACCTTC	CASSPPGGTGVYGYTF
TRBD1	TRBV30	TRBJ2-1	.	TGTGCCTGGGAGCGGGACAGGGGGTTCGGGAGTAGCTATGAGCAGTTCTTC	CAWERDRGFGSSYEQFF
.	TRBV11-3	TRBJ2-2	once	TGTGCCAGCAGCCCCGAGGGGGTCGGGCACGGGGAGCTGTTTTTT	CASSPEGVGHGELFF
TRBD2	TRBV28	TRBJ2-1	few	TGTGCCAGCAGGACACTGTCTAGCGGGAGAAATGAGCAGTTCTTC	CASRTLSSGRNEQFF
TRBD2	TRBV19	TRBJ2-1	.	TGTGCCAGTAGTATATGGCTAGCGGGAGTCAATGAGCAGTTCTTC	CASSIWLAGVNEQFF
.	TRBV2	TRBJ2-7	few	TGTGCCAGTCACTCCCCAGCTAGCAGCTCCTACGAGCAGTACTTC	CASHSPASSSYEQYF
.	TRBV28	TRBJ1-2	few	TGTGCCAGCAGTTTAGTAGGGGGTTCCTATGGCTACACCTTC	CASSLVGGSYGYTF
.	TRBV10-3	TRBJ2-3	many	TGTGCCATCCAAGCGGGTGGTAACACAGATACGCAGTATTTT	CAIQAGGNTDTQYF
.	TRBV6-1	TRBJ1-5	.	TGTGCCAGCACTAGGACAAGGAATAGCAATCAGCCCCAGCATTTT	CASTRTRNSNQPQHF
.	TRBV30	TRBJ2-3	.	TGTGCCTGGAAAAGGCAGGCTAGCACAGATACGCAGTATTTT	CAWKRQASTDTQYF
.	TRBV7-9	TRBJ1-4	few	TGTGCCAGCAGCTTAGGTGGGGGGAATGAAAAACTGTTTTTT	CASSLGGGNEKLFF
.	TRBV11-2	TRBJ2-5	.	TGTGCCAGCAGCTTAGGACAGGCCCAGGACCAGTACTTC	CASSLGQAQDQYF
TRBD2	TRBV7-9	TRBJ2-1	.	TGTGCCAGCAGCTTCCCCGCCCGACTAGCGGGAAGGACAGATGAGCAGTTCTTC	CASSFPARLAGRTDEQFF
.	TRBV18	TRBJ1-5	few	TGTGCCAGCTCACCACCGGGAGCGGGAGCGAATCAGCCCCAGCATTTT	CASSPPGAGANQPQHF
.	TRBV29-1	TRBJ1-3	few	TGCAGCGTTGCAGGGGATGGAAACACCATATATTTT	CSVAGDGNTIYF
.	TRBV29-1	TRBJ1-1	few	TGCAGCGTGGGCTGGGGGCCGAACACTGAAGCTTTCTTT	CSVGWGPNTEAFF
.	TRBV28	TRBJ2-4	few	TGTGCCAGCAGTCCTCCCGGAGCCAAAAACATTCAGTACTTC	CASSPPGAKNIQYF
.	TRBV7-2	TRBJ2-5	.	TGTGCCAGCAGATTTATCGGGGGACGAGGGACGCAAGAGACCCAGTACTTC	CASRFIGGRGTQETQYF
TRBD1	TRBV7-9	TRBJ2-2	few	TGTGCCAGCAGTCATGGACAGGGCCTACCTACCGGGGAGCTGTTTTTT	CASSHGQGLPTGELFF
.	TRBV6-6	TRBJ1-5	.	TGTGCCAGCAGTCGACAGGCCGTCAATCAGCCCCAGCATTTT	CASSRQAVNQPQHF
.	TRBV7-7	TRBJ1-5	.	TGTGCCAGCAGCTTAGACTACAATCAGCCCCAGCATTTT	CASSLDYNQPQHF
.	TRBV29-1	TRBJ2-3	.	TGCAGCGTCTTTGTACGGGATACACAACCGTATTTT	CSVFVRDTQPYF
TRBD2	TRBV7-2	TRBJ2-7	few	TGTGCCAGCAGCACGAGGACTAGCGGAGGCTACGAGCAGTACTTC	CASSTRTSGGYEQYF
.	TRBV6-5	TRBJ1-2	few	TGTGCCAGCAGCCAACAGGCCGGCTATGGCTACACCTTC	CASSQQAGYGYTF
.	TRBV18	TRBJ1-2	.	TGTGCCAGCTCACCCCTCGGTGCGAGGGCAGACGGCTACACCTTC	CASSPLGARADGYTF
.	TRBV9	TRBJ2-1	few	TGTGCCAGCAGCGTAGACCTTATGCTTCTTGGGACGGGAGCCTACAATGAGCAGTTCTTC	CASSVDLMLLGTGAYNEQFF
TRBD1	TRBV4-2	TRBJ1-2	few	TGTGCCAGCAGCCCCGACAGGGGAGGTGGCTACACCTTC	CASSPDRGGGYTF